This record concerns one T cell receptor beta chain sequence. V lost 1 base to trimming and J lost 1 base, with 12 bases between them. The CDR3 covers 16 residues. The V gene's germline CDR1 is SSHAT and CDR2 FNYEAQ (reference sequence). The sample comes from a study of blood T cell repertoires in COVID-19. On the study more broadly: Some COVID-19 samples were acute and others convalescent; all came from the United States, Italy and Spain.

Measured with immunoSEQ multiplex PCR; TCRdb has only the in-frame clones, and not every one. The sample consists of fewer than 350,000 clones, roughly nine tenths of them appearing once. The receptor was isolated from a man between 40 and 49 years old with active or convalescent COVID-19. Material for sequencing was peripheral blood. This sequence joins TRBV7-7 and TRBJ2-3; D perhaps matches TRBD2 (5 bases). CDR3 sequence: CASSLGVEAGTDTQYF. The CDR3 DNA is TGTGCCAGCAGCTTAGGGGTAGAAGCGGGCACAGATACGCAGTATTTT.